Each of the 20 T cell receptor beta chains below was sequenced from the same sample in a study of OX40 agonist ivuxolimab in advanced cancers. Some clones are missing from TCRdb's copy, which holds only in-frame ones; the method was immunoSEQ multiplex PCR. Among some 34,000 clones listed, 70% to 90% were seen once. The source was CD4+ or CD8+ T cells sorted from blood, collected in a trial of the OX40 agonist ivuxolimab. These TCRs come from an adult with an advanced solid tumor such as melanoma, head and neck, liver or kidney cancer.

The rearrangement uses TRBV28 and TRBJ1-3; weak D call: TRBD1 (6 bases). The CDR3 has 14 residues. V lost 9 bases, J lost 0 bases, and 12 bases lay in between. From germline, CDR1 is MDHEN and CDR2 SYDVKM. In DNA, the CDR3 is TGTGCCAGTACAGGGCCTAGCTCTGGAAACACCATATATTTT. Its translation: CASTGPSSGNTIYF.

V is TRBV25-1 and J is TRBJ2-7, with D possibly matching TRBD1 (5 bases). V was pared by 3 bases and J by 2 bases, with 14 bases between. CDR1 is MGHDK and CDR2 is SYGVNS in the germline V gene. The CDR3 covers 15 residues. The CDR3 DNA follows: TGTGCCAGCAGTGAGGACGACAGCCTGACCTACGAGCAGTACTTC. The encoded protein is CASSEDDSLTYEQYF.

This rearrangement joins TRBV19 to TRBJ1-5, with D possibly matching TRBD1 (5 bases). The ends were cut back, 4 bases at V and 3 bases at J, with 19 bases in the middle. The CDR3 sequence is 17 residues long. Germline CDR1 is LNHDA and CDR2 is SQIVND (reference sequence). The CDR3: CASSTEGTGRPNQPQHF. The CDR3 coding sequence is TGTGCCAGTAGTACAGAGGGGACCGGCCGACCCAATCAGCCCCAGCATTTT.

Only one count was recorded for this clone. The chain uses TRBV7-9 and TRBJ1-1; D unclear. The CDR3 contains 14 residues. Trimming left V 5 bases short and J 3 bases short, with 13 bases between. CDR1 is SEHNR and CDR2 is FQNEAQ in the germline V gene (reference sequence). The CDR3 DNA is TGTGCCAGCAGCCTAGAAGGCGGATACACTGAAGCTTTCTTT. It specifies CASSLEGGYTEAFF.

The chain carries TRBV4-3 and TRBJ2-1, with 9 bases that match TRBD2. V gave up 3 bases and J gave up 4 bases; unmatched junction bases: 4. The CDR3 contains 15 residues. CDR1 is LGHNA, CDR2 YSLEER, per germline. The DNA of the CDR3 is TGCGCCAGCAGCCAGGGGACTAGCCGATACAATGAGCAGTTCTTC. Its protein product is CASSQGTSRYNEQFF.

The rearrangement joins TRBV6-6 to TRBJ1-5; D is perhaps TRBD1 (5 bases). The CDR3 extends over 11 amino acids. Germline V lookup: CDR1 MNHNY, CDR2 SVGAGI (reference sequence). V gave up 6 bases and J gave up 9 bases, with 9 bases separating them. DNA for the CDR3: TGTGCCAGCAGCCACGGGGGGCCCCAGCATTTT. Encoded protein: CASSHGGPQHF.

The J gene is TRBJ2-4, the V gene TRBV7-4, with 9 bases that match TRBD1. The CDR3 extends over 18 amino acids. The V gene's germline CDR1 is SGHVT and CDR2 SQSDAQ. The V segment lost 5 bases and the J segment 0 bases; nucleotides outside the gene matches: 11. The CDR3 DNA sequence: TGTGCCAGCAGCCGTCCCGGGACAGGGCCCCTAGCCAAAAACATTCAGTACTTC. It is translated as CASSRPGTGPLAKNIQYF.

The chain combines TRBV6-5 with TRBJ2-7; D ambiguous. There are 11 residues in the CDR3. CDR1 is MNHEY, CDR2 SVGAGI, per germline. Between the trimmed V and J ends, which lost 8 bases and 4 bases, there was a span of 9 bases. The CDR3 nucleotides are TGTGCCAGCGGCTCCACGTACGAGCAGTACTTC. Amino acids: CASGSTYEQYF.

The chain joins TRBV6-6 to TRBJ1-1, with D perhaps matching TRBD1 (5 bases). The V end was cut by 3 bases, the J end by 6 bases, with 14 bases between. The CDR3 contains 14 residues. Germline V lookup: CDR1 MNHNY, CDR2 SVGAGI (reference sequence). CDR3 residues: CASSYQGGPAEAFF. The CDR3 nucleotides read TGTGCCAGCAGTTATCAGGGAGGTCCGGCTGAAGCTTTCTTT.

The chain has TRBV28 and TRBJ2-3, with TRBD2 matching 13 bases. The V and J ends lost 3 bases and 6 bases, in that order; junction bases with no gene match: 3. From germline, CDR1 is MDHEN and CDR2 SYDVKM. CDR3 length: 15 residues. CDR3 DNA: TGTGCCAGCAGTTTGGGACTAGCGGGATTGGATACGCAGTATTTT. This gives the protein CASSLGLAGLDTQYF. Full variable domain (rest looked up from reference TRBV28 and TRBJ2-3): DVKVTQSSRYLVKRTGEKVFLECVQDMDHENMFWYRQDPGLGLRLIYFSYDVKMKEKGDIPEGYSVSREKKERFSLILESASTNQTSMYLCASSLGLAGLDTQYFGPGTRLTVL.

This clone is medium-sized. The chain couples TRBV29-1 to TRBJ1-1; TRBD1 is a possible D gene (5 bases). The ends were cut back, 0 bases at V and 8 bases at J, with 16 bases in the middle. The CDR3 consists of 14 residues. In germline, CDR1 is SQVTM, CDR2 ANQGSEA. CDR3 amino acids: CSVEDTGAHPEAFF. DNA of the CDR3: TGCAGCGTTGAAGATACAGGAGCTCATCCAGAAGCTTTCTTT.

This clone was seen only a few times. The chain joins TRBV18 to TRBJ1-5, with unresolved D. Germline values: CDR1 KGHSH, CDR2 LQKENI. Trimming cost V 5 bases and J 0 bases, with 8 bases left between them. This CDR3 has 14 amino acids. The CDR3 DNA follows: TGTGCCAGCTCATACAGCATTAGCAATCAGCCCCAGCATTTT. Its protein product is CASSYSISNQPQHF.

The rearrangement uses TRBV28 and TRBJ2-7, with TRBD1 matching 9 bases. This CDR3 spans 15 amino acids. Germline lookup yields CDR1 MDHEN and CDR2 SYDVKM. The V segment lost 6 bases and the J segment 2 bases; nucleotides outside the gene matches: 8. The CDR3 sequence is CASSFRTGVAYEQYF. DNA of the CDR3: TGTGCCAGCAGCTTCCGGACAGGGGTGGCCTACGAGCAGTACTTC.

The CDR3 nucleotides are TGTGCCAGCAGCGCCAATAGCGGCTCCTACGAGCAGTACTTC. Its translation: CASSANSGSYEQYF. V usage is TRBV9 and J usage is TRBJ2-7; TRBD2 might be the D (6 bases). Germline-derived CDR1 and CDR2 are SGDLS and YYNGEE. Trimming removed 3 bases at V and 0 bases at J, with 10 bases between. This CDR3 contains 14 residues.

By share, this clone counts as medium-sized. The chain combines TRBV30 with TRBJ1-3; the D is unclear. Per the germline V gene, CDR1 is GTSNPN and CDR2 is SVGIG (reference sequence). Trimming removed 4 bases from V and 1 base from J, with 5 bases in between. This CDR3 has 12 residues. CDR3: CAWKRSGNTIYF. The CDR3, as DNA: TGTGCCTGGAAACGGTCTGGAAACACCATATATTTT. Complete variable domain (other parts from reference TRBV30 and TRBJ1-3): SQTIHQWPATLVQPVGSPLSLECTVEGTSNPNLYWYRQAAGRGLQLLFYSVGIGQISSEVPQNLSASRPQDRQFILSSKKLLLSDSGFYLCAWKRSGNTIYFGEGSWLTVV.

This rearrangement joins TRBV29-1 to TRBJ2-7; tentatively, D is TRBD2 (6 bases). Germline-derived CDR1 and CDR2 are SQVTM and ANQGSEA. V lost 3 bases and J lost 5, with 29 bases in between. The CDR3 contains 18 residues. The CDR3: CSVESIERHWTNFDEQYF. The CDR3 DNA reads TGCAGCGTTGAGTCCATAGAGAGGCACTGGACTAATTTCGACGAGCAGTACTTC.

V gene TRBV9 combines with J gene TRBJ2-7; D is perhaps TRBD1 or TRBD2 (5 bases each). Germline CDR1 and CDR2: SGDLS and YYNGEE. The V gene lost 4 bases and the J gene lost 0 bases, with 14 bases spanning the gap. The CDR3 is 15 amino acids. CDR3 sequence reads: CASSPYGASSYEQYF. CDR3 nucleotide sequence: TGTGCCAGCAGCCCCTACGGGGCCAGCTCCTACGAGCAGTACTTC.

On this clone itself: A junction end diverges from the germline sequence, so it may reflect a read error. The chain is built from TRBV19 and TRBJ1-3; the D gene is possibly TRBD1 (5 bases). CDR1 is LNHDA and CDR2 is SQIVND in the germline V gene (reference sequence). This CDR3 is built from 14 residues. CDR3 amino acids: CASSTFPATVPDRF. For the CDR3, the DNA is TGTGCCAGTAGTACCTTCCCGGCGACAGTCCCTGATCGTTTT.

The V call is TRBV23-1, the J call TRBJ2-6, with 7 bases identical to TRBD1. TRBV23-1 is given ORF status, its function remaining uncertain. CDR3 length equals 14 residues. Losses at the gene ends were 7 bases for V and 2 bases for J; bases not matched to a gene: 2. The chain's CDR3 is CASNQGAGANVLTF. DNA for the CDR3: TGCGCCAGCAACCAGGGGGCTGGGGCCAACGTCCTGACTTTC.

The rearrangement links TRBV2 to TRBJ2-1; TRBD1 aligns across 10 bases. Germline CDR1 and CDR2: SNHLY and FYNNEI. V lost 8 bases, J lost 6 bases, and 7 bases stayed unmatched. The CDR3 extends over 14 amino acids. CDR3 DNA: TGTGCCAGCGAGCCGGGACAGGGGATCAATGAGCAGTTCTTC. Residues: CASEPGQGINEQFF.